This T cell receptor (beta chain) derives from a study of blood T cells in healthy people across ages. The ends were cut back, 3 bases at V and 2 bases at J, with 7 bases in the middle. Per the germline V gene, CDR1 is DFQATT and CDR2 is SNEGSKA (reference sequence). The CDR3 sequence is 12 residues long. Study findings and constraints: Whereas aged donors had fewer naive CD4+ cells, long-lived donors had more of them and higher diversity. CMV status of donors was not determined, possibly confounding expanded clonotype changes.

Only a few counts were recorded for this clonotype. No antigen is known for it. The CDR3 ends on some other residue instead of the conserved phenylalanine or tryptophan, so this is likely a read error. Then a second PCR, running roughly 7 to 11 cycles, was carried out with a sample-barcoded 5' primer and a J-beta primer mix. A single record per CDR3 protein comes from TCRdb applying MiXCR to the 5' RACE reads. The repertoire includes more than 450,000 distinct CDR3 sequences, about 28% of them detected once, and over 3.5% sits in the top ten. This sample also appeared in a second study, on T cells of mothers and their children. This second report adds: The entire RNA extract went into cDNA synthesis at about 1.4 ug per 15 ul.

The rearrangement uses TRBV20-1 and TRBJ1-1; D might be TRBD1 (5 bases). Material: blood. This sequence was found in a boy between 2 and 15 years old in good health. This CDR3 reads CSASWGNTEAFL. The CDR3 region has the DNA TGCAGTGCTAGTTGGGGCAACACTGAAGCTTTCCTT.